This T cell receptor beta chain was identified during a study of response to subunit inactivated influenza vaccine. Points from the study as a whole: There was a suggestion from the authors that each seasonal influenza vaccination recruits few new T cells.

The CDR3 sequence is 17 residues long. V was shortened by 3 bases and J by 0 bases, with 16 bases between the two germline ends. Germline-derived CDR1 and CDR2 are KGHSH and LQKENI. MiXCR, run by TCRdb on the RT-PCR reads, gives a single entry per CDR3 protein. The table lists some 800,000 distinct CDR3 sequences, about 20% of them singletons. Note on this clonotype: Its antigen is not known.

V usage is TRBV18 and J usage is TRBJ2-3; the D gene is possibly TRBD1 (6 bases). The source was PBMCs from blood, collected about 5 days after vaccination. The source is a man aged 45 to 65 who received an inactivated influenza vaccine. This chain's CDR3 is CASSPQKRTDSTDTQYF. In DNA, the CDR3 is TGTGCCAGCTCACCCCAGAAGCGGACAGACAGCACAGATACGCAGTATTTT.